This T cell receptor (beta chain) stems from a study of blood T cell repertoires in COVID-19. This clone was detected ten times or more. J gave up 2 bases and V 11 bases, and 11 bases lay outside the gene matches. Per the germline V gene, CDR1 is SNHLY and CDR2 is FYNNEI. The CDR3 totals 15 residues. Measured with immunoSEQ multiplex PCR; TCRdb has only the in-frame clones, and not every one. Counted here are roughly 220,000 clones, 70% to 90% occurring once; the ten biggest clones make up about 4%. The chain carries TRBV2 and TRBJ1-5; 8 bases match TRBD1. The sequence came from a man aged 25-45 years with acute COVID-19. Sequenced sample: PBMCs or T cells enriched from blood (not recorded which). CDR3 coding DNA: TGTGCCTCCGAACCGGACAGGGTCGGCAATCAGCCCCAGCATTTT. It translates to CASEPDRVGNQPQHF.